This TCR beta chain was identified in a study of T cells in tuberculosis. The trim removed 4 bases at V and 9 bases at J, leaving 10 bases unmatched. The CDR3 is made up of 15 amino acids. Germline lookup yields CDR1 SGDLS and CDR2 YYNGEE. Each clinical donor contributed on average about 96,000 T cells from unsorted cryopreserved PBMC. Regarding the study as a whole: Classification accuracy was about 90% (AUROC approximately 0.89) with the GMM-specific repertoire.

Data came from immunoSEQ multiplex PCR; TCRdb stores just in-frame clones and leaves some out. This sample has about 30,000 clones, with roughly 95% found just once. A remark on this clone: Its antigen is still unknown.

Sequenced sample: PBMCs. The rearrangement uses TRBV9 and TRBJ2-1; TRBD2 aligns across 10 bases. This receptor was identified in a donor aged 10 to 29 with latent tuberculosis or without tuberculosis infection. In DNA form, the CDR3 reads TGTGCCAGCAGCACCGGGACTAGCGTGCCAAGTGAGCAGTTCTTC. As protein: CASSTGTSVPSEQFF.